This is a list of T cell receptor beta chains from one sample in a study of cytomegalovirus exposure and HLA in healthy donors. Sequenced by immunoSEQ multiplex PCR; TCRdb stores in-frame clones only, minus some. Of 90,000 to 120,000 clones in the sample, approximately 82% were seen once. Sequenced input: PBMCs. These receptor sequences come from a woman between 18 and 30 years old in good health and CMV-seronegative. Both conserved end residues are part of each CDR3. Each record gives: V gene, D gene, clone size, J gene, CDR3 length, CDR3 DNA, CDR3 protein. D genes are given only for firm matches. Some rows mark clone size as missing; the rest say once, few, many or name a class of expanded clone.

>TRBV10-3|TRBD1|NA|TRBJ1-1|16
TGTGCCATCAGTGACCCGGACAGGGGGCCGGTGGGTGAAGCTTTCTTT
CAISDPDRGPVGEAFF
>TRBV18|NA|NA|TRBJ1-6|16
TGTGCCAGCTCACCTTTCGTCGGGCAGGGACTTTCACCCCTCCACTTT
CASSPFVGQGLSPLHF
>TRBV11-1|TRBD2|NA|TRBJ2-3|16
TGTGCCAGCAGACTAGCGGGAGCATACGGCACAGATACGCAGTATTTT
CASRLAGAYGTDTQYF
>TRBV10-3|TRBD1|NA|TRBJ2-1|13
TGTGCCATCAAGCCCGGACAGGCGGGTGAGCAGTTCTTC
CAIKPGQAGEQFF
>TRBV4-3|NA|NA|TRBJ1-3|15
TGCGCCAGCAGCCAAGGGACAGCCGTAGGAAACACCATATATTTT
CASSQGTAVGNTIYF
>TRBV30|NA|NA|TRBJ1-1|11
TGTGCCTCGGGGGGGAGCACTGAAGCTTTCTTT
CASGGSTEAFF
>TRBV7-6|TRBD1|NA|TRBJ1-3|16
TGTGCCAGCAGCTCCCTGGACAGGGGCCAAGGAAACACCATATATTTT
CASSSLDRGQGNTIYF
>TRBV6-6|TRBD2|NA|TRBJ2-5|15
TGTGCCAGCAGTTACACCGCTAGCGGACAAGAGACCCAGTACTTC
CASSYTASGQETQYF
>TRBV11-1|NA|NA|TRBJ2-1|14
TGTGCCAGCAGCCTACAAGCCAGGAGGGCTGAGCAGTTCTTC
CASSLQARRAEQFF
>TRBV7-8|NA|NA|TRBJ1-6|15
TGTGCCAGCAGCTTAGAGGTTAGGGGAATTTCACCCCTCCACTTT
CASSLEVRGISPLHF
>TRBV28|NA|NA|TRBJ2-7|15
TGTGCCAGCAGTTTTGAGGGAGTTGAAGACTACGAGCAGTACTTC
CASSFEGVEDYEQYF
>TRBV5-4|TRBD2|NA|TRBJ2-1|15
TGTGCCAGCAGCTTGGCCTCGGGGGGGCACAATGAGCAGTTCTTC
CASSLASGGHNEQFF
>TRBV6-4|TRBD2|NA|TRBJ2-2|15
TGTGCCAGCAGCCCCTCGGGACTATTAACCGGGGAGCTGTTTTTT
CASSPSGLLTGELFF
>TRBV11-2|TRBD1|NA|TRBJ2-1|16
TGTGCCAGCAGCTTTCCCGGGACAGGGAGGTTAGATGAGCAGTTCTTC
CASSFPGTGRLDEQFF
>TRBV7-9|NA|NA|TRBJ1-3|17
TGTGCCAGCAGCCCACCTGCGGGACGGAGCTCTGGAAACACCATATATTTT
CASSPPAGRSSGNTIYF
>TRBV11-2|NA|NA|TRBJ2-1|13
TGTGCCAGCAGCTTAGATTGGGCGAGTGAGCAGTTCTTC
CASSLDWASEQFF
>TRBV4-1|NA|NA|TRBJ2-7|17
TGCGCCAGCAGCCAAGGAGTTCGACAGGCCCCCGGATACGAGCAGTACTTC
CASSQGVRQAPGYEQYF
>TRBV10-3|TRBD1|few|TRBJ1-4|14
TGTGCCATCAGATCACAGGGGGGAAATGGAAAACTGTTTTTT
CAIRSQGGNGKLFF
>TRBV11-2|NA|NA|TRBJ2-5|16
TGTGCCAGCAGCCTCCAAGGCGGGTGGGTAGAAGAGACCCAGTACTTC
CASSLQGGWVEETQYF
>TRBV7-2|TRBD2|once|TRBJ2-2|16
TGTGCCAGCAGCTTAGTGCACGGCGGGAGGGCCGGGGAGCTGTTTTTT
CASSLVHGGRAGELFF
>TRBV19|TRBD2|NA|TRBJ2-1|18
TGTGCCAGTAGTACCTACGTTAGGAGTAGCGGGAGGGCCCATGAGCAGTTCTTC
CASSTYVRSSGRAHEQFF
>TRBV27|NA|NA|TRBJ1-2|16
TGTGCCAGCAGTTTATGGGGGACACTCCCTAGGTATGGCTACACCTTC
CASSLWGTLPRYGYTF
>TRBV28|TRBD2|NA|TRBJ2-3|16
TGTGCCAGCAGTTTAGGGATAGCGGGGCCCACAGATACGCAGTATTTT
CASSLGIAGPTDTQYF
>TRBV28|NA|NA|TRBJ2-5|12
TGTGCCAGCAGTTCTACAGGGGAGACCCAGTACTTC
CASSSTGETQYF
>TRBV28|NA|NA|TRBJ2-1|13
TGTGCCACCGTACGCAGGGTAAGCAATGAGCAGTTCTTC
CATVRRVSNEQFF
>TRBV4-1|NA|few|TRBJ1-5|17
TGCGCCAGCAGCCAAGTCAGGGCAGGGGTTCGATTTCAGCCCCAGCATTTT
CASSQVRAGVRFQPQHF
>TRBV14|NA|few|TRBJ1-1|13
TGTGCCAGCAGCCAAAACAGGAACACTGAAGCTTTCTTT
CASSQNRNTEAFF
>TRBV29-1|NA|NA|TRBJ2-3|13
TGCAGCACCGAGGTTGACCCCACAGATACGCAGTATTTT
CSTEVDPTDTQYF
>TRBV5-4|NA|NA|TRBJ2-7|15
TGTGCCAGCAGCTTGGCCGAGCAGGGGGGCTACGAGCAGTACTTC
CASSLAEQGGYEQYF
>TRBV27|NA|NA|TRBJ2-7|13
TGTGCCAGCAGTTTAGAGGGGGACTACGAGCAGTACTTC
CASSLEGDYEQYF
>TRBV5-1|NA|NA|TRBJ2-3|15
TGCGCCAGCGGCTCCTGGGGGGTACGCACAGATACGCAGTATTTT
CASGSWGVRTDTQYF